This T cell receptor beta chain was profiled in a study of blood T cell repertoires in COVID-19. Study details: Donors in the United States, Italy and Spain gave samples during acute or convalescent COVID-19.

Assay: immunoSEQ multiplex PCR; the TCRdb copy retains only in-frame clones and omits some. Of some 200,000 clones listed, 87% are singletons. All recovered Cohort 3 donors got two negative PCRs, got clearance, or saw symptom resolution. Trimming cost V 6 bases and J 2 bases, with 10 bases left between them. The CDR3 loop spans 13 amino acids. Germline CDR1 is MDHEN and CDR2 is SYDVKM. The chain is built from TRBV28 and TRBJ1-1, with D tentatively TRBD1 (6 bases). The source is a woman aged 25 to 45 who had recovered from COVID-19. Sequenced material: PBMCs or T cells enriched from blood (not recorded which). CDR3 region: CASSGQSNTEAFF. CDR3 sequence (DNA): TGTGCCAGCAGCGGACAGTCCAACACTGAAGCTTTCTTT.